The next 26 T cell receptor beta chains were all read from a single sample in a study of PD-L1 blockade in urothelial cancer (dated by TCRdb to about 2017). Library construction relied on the immunoSEQ multiplex PCR assay. Entries here come from immuneACCESS through TCRdb and include only in-frame sequences with V and J called. Some clones fail to appear in such tables; in the studies checked, an unresolved V gene covers under half of the shortfall, and the cause of the remainder is unknown. Recorded for this sample are approximately 52,000 clones; around 79% of them occurred a single time. The ten largest clones capture 4% of the sample. What this sample's time point label stands for: pretreatment peripheral blood. The sample here was PBMCs, taken around atezolizumab (anti-PD-L1) treatment. Receptors originate from a man between 65 and 85 years old with urothelial cancer.

V is TRBV6-5 and J is TRBJ2-7; 9 bases are a match to TRBD1. CDR3 length equals 14 residues. The V gene's germline CDR1 is MNHEY and CDR2 SVGAGI. Trimming cost V 6 bases and J 8 bases; bases outside gene matches: 11. The DNA for the CDR3 is TGTGCCAGCAGCCTCCGGACAGGGGTTTTTCAGCAGTACTTC. Its translation is CASSLRTGVFQQYF.

This clone has only a few counts. The V gene is TRBV7-9, the J gene TRBJ2-7; unclear D gene. This CDR3 comprises 18 residues. Between the trimmed V and J ends, which lost 5 bases and 5 bases, there was a span of 28 bases. Germline V gene lookup returns CDR1 SEHNR and CDR2 FQNEAQ (reference sequence). The CDR3 DNA reads TGTGCCAGCAGCCCCCAAATGGCGAGAGAGGCGAATGTCCACGAGCAGTACTTC. Translating it yields CASSPQMAREANVHEQYF.

This clone appeared a single time. The chain is built from TRBV29-1 and TRBJ2-5; tentative D call: TRBD1 (6 bases). The germline V gene has CDR1 SQVTM and CDR2 ANQGSEA. The CDR3 is made up of 12 amino acids. Trimming shortened V by 2 bases and J by 4 bases, and 8 bases separated the two germline ends. The CDR3 DNA sequence: TGCAGCGTTGAACCACAGGGAGAGACCCAGTACTTC. As protein: CSVEPQGETQYF.

The chain uses TRBV18 and TRBJ1-3; D unresolved. Germline V gene lookup returns CDR1 KGHSH and CDR2 LQKENI. The ends were cut back, 3 bases at V and 0 bases at J, with 6 bases in the middle. The CDR3 is 14 residues long. Here the CDR3 DNA reads TGTGCCAGCTCACCCGGGATCTCTGGAAACACCATATATTTT. This encodes CASSPGISGNTIYF.

The V and J genes are TRBV19 and TRBJ2-2, with 8 bases that match TRBD2. Germline-derived CDR1 and CDR2 are LNHDA and SQIVND (reference sequence). This CDR3 has 17 residues. V gave up 3 bases and J gave up 2 bases; unmatched junction bases: 8. DNA of the CDR3: TGTGCCAGTAGTATGGGCCTGGCGGGAGGAAACACCGGGGAGCTGTTTTTT. Translation: CASSMGLAGGNTGELFF. Variable domain in full (rest from reference TRBV19 and TRBJ2-2): DGGITQSPKYLFRKEGQNVTLSCEQNLNHDAMYWYRQDPGQGLRLIYYSQIVNDFQKGDIAEGYSVSREKKESFPLTVTSAQKNPTAFYLCASSMGLAGGNTGELFFGEGSRLTVL.

This clone was recorded a few times. V is TRBV11-2 and J is TRBJ2-1; the D is unclear. The V gene's germline CDR1 is SGHAT and CDR2 FQNNGV. The CDR3 is 15 amino acids. V was trimmed by 0 bases and J by 3 bases, leaving 9 bases between them. The CDR3 DNA sequence: TGTGCCAGCAGCTTAGAGAGGCCTAGCTACAATGAGCAGTTCTTC. It specifies CASSLERPSYNEQFF.

This chain connects TRBV6-1 to TRBJ2-4; no clear D. This CDR3 is 14 amino acids long. Germline V lookup: CDR1 MNHNS, CDR2 SASEGT. Trimming removed 3 bases at V and 10 bases at J, with 16 bases between. The CDR3: CASSDDRPSVIQYF. The CDR3 nucleotides are TGTGCCAGCAGTGACGACCGACCCAGCGTTATTCAGTACTTC.

This clone turned up a few times. This rearrangement joins TRBV7-6 to TRBJ2-2; 7 nucleotides line up with TRBD2. The CDR3 has 15 amino acids. Germline trimming cut 3 bases from V and 4 bases from J; bases unmatched to any gene: 5. Looked up from germline, CDR1 is SGHVS and CDR2 is FNYEAQ. The DNA of the CDR3 is TGTGCCAGCAGCTTGGGACTAACGGGCACCGGGGAGCTGTTTTTT. Its translation: CASSLGLTGTGELFF.

The J gene is TRBJ1-2, the V gene TRBV19; 8 bases map to TRBD1. The length of the CDR3 is 17 residues. Trimming took 5 bases from V and 8 from J; bases not matched to a gene: 19. Germline assignment: CDR1 LNHDA and CDR2 SQIVND (reference sequence). In DNA form, the CDR3 reads TGTGCCAGTAGTCCTACCCCCCAGGGGGCGCGATCCGGCGGCTACACCTTC. The encoded protein is CASSPTPQGARSGGYTF.

The V call is TRBV11-3, the J call TRBJ2-3; a weak D match, TRBD1 (6 bases). Germline loops: CDR1 SGHNT, CDR2 YENEEA. The CDR3 is 15 amino acids. The ends were cut back, 7 bases at V and 7 bases at J, with 21 bases in the middle. CDR3 coding DNA: TGTGCCAGCACCCCTGGACAGTCCCACATGAATACGCAGTATTTT. Encoded protein: CASTPGQSHMNTQYF.

The gene calls are TRBV15 and TRBJ2-3, with 11 positions matching TRBD1. Germline CDR1 LNHNV, CDR2 YYDKDF (reference sequence). V lost 5 bases and J lost 10; bases outside the gene matches: 11. The CDR3 contains 15 residues. The CDR3 sequence is CATSGGDRGSQAQYF. The CDR3 DNA sequence: TGTGCCACCAGCGGAGGGGACAGGGGGTCCCAGGCGCAGTATTTT.

The chain links TRBV7-6 to TRBJ2-7; 10 nucleotides match TRBD2. Germline V gives CDR1 SGHVS, CDR2 FNYEAQ. The CDR3 has 15 residues. Trimming at V came to 2 bases and at J to 4 bases, leaving 5 bases not matched to a gene. The CDR3 protein is CASSLLAGVHYEQYF. CDR3 nucleotides: TGTGCCAGCAGCTTACTAGCGGGAGTCCATTACGAGCAGTACTTC.

V gene TRBV2 combines with J gene TRBJ1-2; no firm D call. Germline V CDR1 and CDR2: SNHLY, FYNNEI. Trimming shortened V by 3 bases and J by 6 bases, and 8 bases separated the two germline ends. The CDR3 totals 12 residues. The CDR3 loop is CASSDIIDGYTF. CDR3 DNA sequence: TGTGCCAGCAGTGATATTATCGATGGCTACACCTTC.

The rearrangement uses TRBV11-1 and TRBJ2-7; TRBD1 might be the D (5 bases). Trimming took off 4 bases at V and 0 bases at J, with 13 bases between the two ends. The CDR3 runs to 15 residues. Germline assignment: CDR1 SGHAT and CDR2 FQDESV (reference sequence). The CDR3 DNA reads TGTGCCAGCAGCTATCTCGGACACCTCTCCTACGAGCAGTACTTC. Translated, it gives CASSYLGHLSYEQYF.

This clone was found once. V is TRBV5-6 and J is TRBJ1-3; 9 nucleotides agree with TRBD1. Germline V gene sequence: CDR1 SGHDT, CDR2 YYEEEE. The junction had 5 bases not matched to a gene; V was cut back by 0 bases and J by 7 bases. The CDR3 covers 15 residues. The DNA of the CDR3 is TGTGCCAGCAGCTTGGTCACAGGGGGCGGGAACACCATATATTTT. This codes for CASSLVTGGGNTIYF.

The V call is TRBV4-1, the J call TRBJ1-5; no definite D call. Trimming removed 1 base from V and 0 bases from J, with 7 bases in between. This CDR3 comprises 15 residues. Per germline, CDR1 MGHRA and CDR2 YSYEKL. In nucleotides, the CDR3 is TGCGCCAGCAGCCAAGTCGGGGTTAGCAATCAGCCCCAGCATTTT. Encoded protein: CASSQVGVSNQPQHF.

V gene TRBV6-5 combines with J gene TRBJ1-5; D not resolved. V shed 6 bases and J shed 3 bases, with 9 bases lying between them. The length of the CDR3 is 13 residues. Looked up from germline, CDR1 is MNHEY and CDR2 is SVGAGI. CDR3 loop: CASRMEFNQPQHF. The CDR3 coding sequence is TGTGCCAGCAGGATGGAGTTCAATCAGCCCCAGCATTTT.

CDR3 coding DNA: TGTGCCAGCAGTGAAAGAACTGCCGAGCAGTTCTTC. It is translated as CASSERTAEQFF. The rearrangement joins TRBV2 to TRBJ2-1; D is ambiguous. This CDR3 region has 12 residues. Trimming removed 2 bases from V and 10 bases from J, with 9 bases in between. In germline, CDR1 is SNHLY, CDR2 FYNNEI.

This clone showed up just once. The V and J genes are TRBV5-1 and TRBJ2-7, with 11 nucleotides matching TRBD2. V lost 3 bases to trimming and J lost 4 bases; unmatched junction nucleotides: 9. The CDR3 is 16 amino acids. The germline gives CDR1 SGHRS, CDR2 YFSETQ. The CDR3 DNA is TGCGCCAGCAGCTCAGTGACGACTAGCGGGGTTTACGAGCAGTACTTC. This sequence encodes CASSSVTTSGVYEQYF.

V gene TRBV14 combines with J gene TRBJ2-5; D is unclear. Trimming took off 0 bases at V and 2 bases at J, with 10 bases between the two ends. Germline CDR1 reads SGHDN; CDR2 reads FVKESK. The CDR3 contains 15 residues. The CDR3 loop is CASSQDLAGQETQYF. Here the CDR3 DNA reads TGTGCCAGCAGCCAAGATCTTGCAGGACAAGAGACCCAGTACTTC.

This chain joins TRBV7-2 and TRBJ1-6, with D perhaps TRBD1 (5 bases). The CDR3 loop spans 14 amino acids. V lost 5 bases and J lost 7, with 12 bases in between. Germline CDR1 reads SGHTA; CDR2 reads FQGNSA. The CDR3: CASSPRDSNSPLHF. In DNA form, the CDR3 reads TGTGCCAGCAGCCCCCGAGACAGCAATTCACCCCTCCACTTT.

The chain links TRBV29-1 to TRBJ2-5; D may be TRBD2 (5 bases). Germline CDR1 SQVTM, CDR2 ANQGSEA. CDR3 length: 13 amino acids. V dropped 4 bases and J dropped 2 bases, with 11 bases sitting between them. CDR3 region: CSVVEAGQETQYF. In DNA form, the CDR3 reads TGCAGCGTTGTGGAGGCAGGTCAAGAGACCCAGTACTTC.

The chain joins TRBV6-6 to TRBJ2-7; TRBD1 agrees at 7 bases. CDR3 length equals 14 residues. The germline gives CDR1 MNHNY, CDR2 SVGAGI (reference sequence). V lost 6 bases and J lost 4; bases outside the gene matches: 9. This CDR3 reads CASSPGKGAYEQYF. CDR3 sequence (DNA): TGTGCCAGCAGCCCGGGTAAGGGGGCTTACGAGCAGTACTTC.

The chain employs TRBV9 and TRBJ2-7; TRBD2 is a possible D gene (5 bases). CDR1 and CDR2 from the germline V gene are SGDLS and YYNGEE. CDR3 length: 14 amino acids. Trimming left V 1 base short and J 5 bases short, with 13 bases between. CDR3 nucleotide sequence: TGTGCCAGCAGCGTACGGGGTTTTCTGGACGAGCAGTACTTC. Amino acids: CASSVRGFLDEQYF.

CDR3 loop: CASSSDGGGGYTF. The CDR3 nucleotides read TGTGCCAGCAGCTCCGACGGGGGTGGGGGCTACACCTTC. V usage is TRBV7-2 and J usage is TRBJ1-2; weak D call: TRBD1 (5 bases). The germline V and J ends were trimmed by 4 bases and 8 bases, with 14 bases remaining between them. This CDR3 is 13 amino acids long. Germline CDR1 is SGHTA and CDR2 is FQGNSA.

The chain uses TRBV11-1 and TRBJ2-7; TRBD1 is a possible D gene (6 bases). V lost 4 bases, J lost 2 bases, and 15 bases lay in between. The germline V gene encodes CDR1 SGHAT and CDR2 FQDESV (reference sequence). The CDR3 contains 15 residues. The CDR3 loop is CASSSNQGPPYEQYF. Here the CDR3 DNA reads TGTGCCAGCAGCTCCAACCAGGGGCCCCCCTACGAGCAGTACTTC.